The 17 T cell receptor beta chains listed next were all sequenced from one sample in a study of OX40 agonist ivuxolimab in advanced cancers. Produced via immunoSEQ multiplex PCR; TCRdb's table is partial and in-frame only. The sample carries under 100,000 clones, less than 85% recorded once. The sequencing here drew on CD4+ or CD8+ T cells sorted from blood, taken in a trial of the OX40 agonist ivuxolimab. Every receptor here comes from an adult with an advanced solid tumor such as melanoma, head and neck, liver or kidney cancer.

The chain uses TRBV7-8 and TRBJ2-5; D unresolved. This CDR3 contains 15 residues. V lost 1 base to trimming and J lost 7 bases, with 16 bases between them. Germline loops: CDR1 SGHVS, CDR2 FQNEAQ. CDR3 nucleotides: TGTGCCAGCAGCTTAGATTTGCAACCAAGAGGGACCCAGTACTTC. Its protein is CASSLDLQPRGTQYF.

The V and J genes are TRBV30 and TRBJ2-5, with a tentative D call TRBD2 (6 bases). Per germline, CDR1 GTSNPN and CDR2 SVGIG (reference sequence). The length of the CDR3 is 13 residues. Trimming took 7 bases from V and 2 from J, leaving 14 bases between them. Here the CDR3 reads CASLGGGQETQYF. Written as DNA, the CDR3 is TGTGCCTCCCTCGGTGGAGGGCAAGAGACCCAGTACTTC.

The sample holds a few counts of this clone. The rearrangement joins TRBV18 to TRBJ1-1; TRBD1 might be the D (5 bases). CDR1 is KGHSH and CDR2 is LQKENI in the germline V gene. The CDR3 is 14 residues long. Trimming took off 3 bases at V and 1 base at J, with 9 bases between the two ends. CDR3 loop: CASSPGTGNTEAFF. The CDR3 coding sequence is TGTGCCAGCTCACCCGGGACTGGGAACACTGAAGCTTTCTTT.

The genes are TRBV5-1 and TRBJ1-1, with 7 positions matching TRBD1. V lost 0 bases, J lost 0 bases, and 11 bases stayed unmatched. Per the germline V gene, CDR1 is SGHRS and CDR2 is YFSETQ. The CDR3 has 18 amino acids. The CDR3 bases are TGCGCCAGCAGCTTGGTCTGGGGCAGGGGGTGGGTGAACACTGAAGCTTTCTTT. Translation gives CASSLVWGRGWVNTEAFF.

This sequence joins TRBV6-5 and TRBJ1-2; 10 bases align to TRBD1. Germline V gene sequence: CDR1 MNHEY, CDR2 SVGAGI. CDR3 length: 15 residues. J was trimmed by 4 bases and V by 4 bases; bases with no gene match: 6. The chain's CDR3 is CASSFRDRGGYGYTF. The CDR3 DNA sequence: TGTGCCAGCAGTTTCCGGGACAGGGGCGGCTATGGCTACACCTTC.

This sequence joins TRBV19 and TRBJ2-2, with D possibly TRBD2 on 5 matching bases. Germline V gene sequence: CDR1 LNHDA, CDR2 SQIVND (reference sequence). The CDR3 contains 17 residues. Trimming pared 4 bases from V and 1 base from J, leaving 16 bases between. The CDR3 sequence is CASSNRAFAGNTGELFF. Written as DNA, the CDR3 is TGTGCCAGTAGTAATAGGGCGTTTGCGGGGAACACCGGGGAGCTGTTTTTT.

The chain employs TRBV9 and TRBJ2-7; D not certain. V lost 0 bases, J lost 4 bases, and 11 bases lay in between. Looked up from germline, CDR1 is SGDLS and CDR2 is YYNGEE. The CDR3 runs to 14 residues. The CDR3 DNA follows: TGTGCCAGCAGCGTAGCAGATAAAGGGTACGAGCAGTACTTC. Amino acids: CASSVADKGYEQYF.

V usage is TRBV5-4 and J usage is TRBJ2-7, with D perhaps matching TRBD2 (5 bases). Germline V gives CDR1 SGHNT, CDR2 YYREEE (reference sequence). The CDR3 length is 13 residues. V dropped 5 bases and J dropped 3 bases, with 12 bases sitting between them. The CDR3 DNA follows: TGTGCCAGCAGTCGGACTGGGTACTACGAGCAGTACTTC. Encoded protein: CASSRTGYYEQYF. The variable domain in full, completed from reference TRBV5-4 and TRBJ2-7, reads ETGVTQSPTHLIKTRGQQVTLRCSSQSGHNTVSWYQQALGQGPQFIFQYYREEENGRGNFPPRFSGLQFPNYSSELNVNALELDDSALYLCASSRTGYYEQYFGPGTRLTVT.

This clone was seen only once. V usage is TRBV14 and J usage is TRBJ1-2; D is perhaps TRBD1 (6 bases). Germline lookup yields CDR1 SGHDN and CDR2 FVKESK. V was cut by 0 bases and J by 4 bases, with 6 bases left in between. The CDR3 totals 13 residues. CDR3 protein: CASSQDRGYGYTF. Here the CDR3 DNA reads TGTGCCAGCAGCCAAGACAGGGGCTATGGCTACACCTTC.

Here the CDR3 reads CASTPGTGYEQYF. CDR3 nucleotides: TGTGCCAGCACCCCCGGGACAGGCTACGAGCAGTACTTC. The chain employs TRBV6-5 and TRBJ2-7; 8 bases fit TRBD1. The CDR3 is made up of 13 amino acids. V shed 7 bases, J shed 3 bases, and the junction held 5 bases outside the gene matches. Germline lookup yields CDR1 MNHEY and CDR2 SVGAGI.

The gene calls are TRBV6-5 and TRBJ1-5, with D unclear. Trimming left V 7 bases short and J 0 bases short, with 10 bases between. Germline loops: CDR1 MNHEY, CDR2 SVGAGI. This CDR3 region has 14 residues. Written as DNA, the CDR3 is TGTGCCAGCACCTGGACGGATAGCAATCAGCCCCAGCATTTT. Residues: CASTWTDSNQPQHF.

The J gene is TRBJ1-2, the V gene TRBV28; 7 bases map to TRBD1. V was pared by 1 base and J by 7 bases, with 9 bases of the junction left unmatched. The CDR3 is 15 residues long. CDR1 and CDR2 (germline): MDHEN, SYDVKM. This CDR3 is CASSLYEGALVGYTF. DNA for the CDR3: TGTGCCAGCAGTTTATATGAGGGGGCGTTGGTTGGCTACACCTTC.

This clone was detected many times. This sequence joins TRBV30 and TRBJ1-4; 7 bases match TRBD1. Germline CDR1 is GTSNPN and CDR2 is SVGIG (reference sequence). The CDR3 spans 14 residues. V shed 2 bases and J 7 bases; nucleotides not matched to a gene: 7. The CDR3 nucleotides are TGTGCCTGGAGTTTCACAGGGGCGGGTGAAAAACTGTTTTTT. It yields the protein CAWSFTGAGEKLFF.

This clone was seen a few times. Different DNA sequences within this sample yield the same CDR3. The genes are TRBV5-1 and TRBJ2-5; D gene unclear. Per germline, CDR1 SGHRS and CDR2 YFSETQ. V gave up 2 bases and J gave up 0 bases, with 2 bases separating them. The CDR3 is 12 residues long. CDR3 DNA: TGCGCCAGCAGCTTAGACCAAGAGACCCAGTACTTC. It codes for CASSLDQETQYF.

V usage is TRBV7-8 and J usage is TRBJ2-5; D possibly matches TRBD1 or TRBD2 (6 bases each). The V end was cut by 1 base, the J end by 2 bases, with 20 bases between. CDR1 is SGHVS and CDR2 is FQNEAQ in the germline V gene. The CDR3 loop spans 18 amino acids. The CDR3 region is CASSLVRGRRSVQETQYF. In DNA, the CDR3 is TGTGCCAGCAGCTTAGTCCGGGGGCGTAGGTCTGTTCAAGAGACCCAGTACTTC.

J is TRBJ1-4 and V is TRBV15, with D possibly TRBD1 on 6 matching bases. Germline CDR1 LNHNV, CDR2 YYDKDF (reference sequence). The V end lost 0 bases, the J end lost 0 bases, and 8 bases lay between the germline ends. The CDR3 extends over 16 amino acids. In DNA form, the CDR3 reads TGTGCCACCAGCAGAGATTGGACAGCAACTAATGAAAAACTGTTTTTT. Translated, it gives CATSRDWTATNEKLFF. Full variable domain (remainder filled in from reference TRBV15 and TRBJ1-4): DAMVIQNPRYQVTQFGKPVTLSCSQTLNHNVMYWYQQKSSQAPKLLFHYYDKDFNNEADTPDNFQSRRPNTSFCFLDIRSPGLGDTAMYLCATSRDWTATNEKLFFGSGTQLSVL.

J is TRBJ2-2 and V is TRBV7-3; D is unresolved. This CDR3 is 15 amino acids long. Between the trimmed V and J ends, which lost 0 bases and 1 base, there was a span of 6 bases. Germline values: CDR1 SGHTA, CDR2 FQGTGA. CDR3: CASSLTAGNTGELFF. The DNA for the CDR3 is TGTGCCAGCAGCTTAACCGCAGGGAACACCGGGGAGCTGTTTTTT.